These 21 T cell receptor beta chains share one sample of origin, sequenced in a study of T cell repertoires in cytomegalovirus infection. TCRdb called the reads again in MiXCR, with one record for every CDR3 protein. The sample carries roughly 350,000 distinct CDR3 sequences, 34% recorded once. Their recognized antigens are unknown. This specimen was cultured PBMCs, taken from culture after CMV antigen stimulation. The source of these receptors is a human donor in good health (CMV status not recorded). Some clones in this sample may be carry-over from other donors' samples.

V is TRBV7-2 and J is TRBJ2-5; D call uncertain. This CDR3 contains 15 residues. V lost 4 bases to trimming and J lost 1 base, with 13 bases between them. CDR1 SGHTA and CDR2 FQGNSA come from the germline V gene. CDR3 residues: CASSSPSIGQETQYF. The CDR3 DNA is TGTGCCAGCAGCTCTCCTTCGATCGGCCAAGAGACCCAGTACTTC.

In nucleotides, the CDR3 is TGCAGTGCCAACCCTACGAGATCCACCAATGAGCAGTTCTTC. It specifies CSANPTRSTNEQFF. This chain uses TRBV20-1 with TRBJ2-1; D is unclear. V was clipped by 6 bases and J by 6 bases, with 18 bases between them. CDR3 length: 14 amino acids. Germline V gives CDR1 DFQATT, CDR2 SNEGSKA (reference sequence).

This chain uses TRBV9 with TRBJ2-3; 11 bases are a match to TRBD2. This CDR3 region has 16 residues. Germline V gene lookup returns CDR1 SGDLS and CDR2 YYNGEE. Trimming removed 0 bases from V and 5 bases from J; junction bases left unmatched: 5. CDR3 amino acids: CASSVVAGGPKDTQYF. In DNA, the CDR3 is TGTGCCAGCAGCGTAGTAGCGGGAGGGCCCAAAGATACGCAGTATTTT.

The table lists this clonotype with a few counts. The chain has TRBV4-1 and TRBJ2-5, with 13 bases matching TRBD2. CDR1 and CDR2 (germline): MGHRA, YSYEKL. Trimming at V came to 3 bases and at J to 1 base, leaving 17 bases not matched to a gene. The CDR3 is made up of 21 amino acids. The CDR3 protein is CASSHPRGTSGRGGIQETQYF. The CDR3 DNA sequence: TGCGCCAGCAGCCATCCCCGCGGCACTAGCGGGAGGGGGGGGATCCAAGAGACCCAGTACTTC.

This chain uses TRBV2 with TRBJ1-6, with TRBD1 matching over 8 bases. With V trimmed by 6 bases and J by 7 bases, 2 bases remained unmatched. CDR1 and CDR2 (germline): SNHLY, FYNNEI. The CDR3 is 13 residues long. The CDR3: CASRTGENSPLHF. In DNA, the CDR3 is TGTGCCAGCAGGACAGGGGAAAATTCACCCCTCCACTTT.

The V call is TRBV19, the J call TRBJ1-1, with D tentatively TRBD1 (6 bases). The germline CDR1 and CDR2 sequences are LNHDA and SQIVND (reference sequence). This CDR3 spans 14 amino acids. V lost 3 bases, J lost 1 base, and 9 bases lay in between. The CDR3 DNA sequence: TGTGCCAGTAGTATGGACAGTCCGAACACTGAAGCTTTCTTT. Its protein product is CASSMDSPNTEAFF. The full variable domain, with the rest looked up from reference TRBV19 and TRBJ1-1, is DGGITQSPKYLFRKEGQNVTLSCEQNLNHDAMYWYRQDPGQGLRLIYYSQIVNDFQKGDIAEGYSVSREKKESFPLTVTSAQKNPTAFYLCASSMDSPNTEAFFGQGTRLTVV.

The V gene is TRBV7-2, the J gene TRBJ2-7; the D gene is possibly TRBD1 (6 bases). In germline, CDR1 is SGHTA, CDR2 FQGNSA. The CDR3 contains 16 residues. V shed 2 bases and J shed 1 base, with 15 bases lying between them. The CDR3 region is CASSLPQGTLSYEQYF. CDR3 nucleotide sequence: TGTGCCAGCAGCTTACCGCAGGGGACACTTTCCTACGAGCAGTACTTC.

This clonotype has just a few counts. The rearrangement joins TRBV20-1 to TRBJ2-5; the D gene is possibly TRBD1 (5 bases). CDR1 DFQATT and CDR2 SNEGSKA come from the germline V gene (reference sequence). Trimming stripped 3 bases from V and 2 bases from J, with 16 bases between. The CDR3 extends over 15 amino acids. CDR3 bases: TGCAGTGCTAGGAAGGACACAGAAATACAAGAGACCCAGTACTTC. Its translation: CSARKDTEIQETQYF.

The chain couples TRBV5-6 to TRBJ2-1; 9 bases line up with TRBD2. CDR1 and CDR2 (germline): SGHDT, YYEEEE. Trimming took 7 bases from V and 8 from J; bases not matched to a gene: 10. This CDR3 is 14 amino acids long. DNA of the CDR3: TGTGCCAGCGGGACAGCGGGAGGTTCATATGAGCAGTTCTTC. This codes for CASGTAGGSYEQFF.

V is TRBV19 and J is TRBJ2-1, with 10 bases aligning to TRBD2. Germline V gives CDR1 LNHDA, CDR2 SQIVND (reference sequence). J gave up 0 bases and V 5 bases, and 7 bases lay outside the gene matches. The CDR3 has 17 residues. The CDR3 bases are TGTGCCAGTAGTGGACTAGCGGTATCTGCCTCCTACAATGAGCAGTTCTTC. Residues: CASSGLAVSASYNEQFF.

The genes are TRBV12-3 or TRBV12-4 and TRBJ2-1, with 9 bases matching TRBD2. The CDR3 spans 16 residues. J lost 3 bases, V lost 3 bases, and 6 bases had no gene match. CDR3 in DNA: TGTGCCAGCAGTTTTGGGCGGGAGGGGGGCTACAATGAGCAGTTCTTC. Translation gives CASSFGREGGYNEQFF.

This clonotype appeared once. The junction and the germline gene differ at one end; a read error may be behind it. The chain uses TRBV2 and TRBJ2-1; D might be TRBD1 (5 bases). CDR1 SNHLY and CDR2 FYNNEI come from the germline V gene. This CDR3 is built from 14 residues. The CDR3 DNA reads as TGTGCCACCAGTGGGCAGGGCTTCTACAATGAGCAGTTCTTC. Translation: CATSGQGFYNEQFF.

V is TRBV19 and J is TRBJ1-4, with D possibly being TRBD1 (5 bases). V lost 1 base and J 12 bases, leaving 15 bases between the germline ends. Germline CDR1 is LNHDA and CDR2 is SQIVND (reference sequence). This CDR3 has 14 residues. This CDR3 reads CASSIGVQVKELFF. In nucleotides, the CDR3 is TGTGCCAGTAGTATAGGTGTACAGGTTAAGGAACTGTTTTTT.

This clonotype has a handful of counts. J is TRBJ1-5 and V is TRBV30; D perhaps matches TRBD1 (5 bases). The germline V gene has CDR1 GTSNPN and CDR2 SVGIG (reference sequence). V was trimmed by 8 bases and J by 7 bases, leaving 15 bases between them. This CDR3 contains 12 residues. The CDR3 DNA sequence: TGTGCCAGGACATCCGCACAGCAGCCCCAGCATTTT. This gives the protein CARTSAQQPQHF.

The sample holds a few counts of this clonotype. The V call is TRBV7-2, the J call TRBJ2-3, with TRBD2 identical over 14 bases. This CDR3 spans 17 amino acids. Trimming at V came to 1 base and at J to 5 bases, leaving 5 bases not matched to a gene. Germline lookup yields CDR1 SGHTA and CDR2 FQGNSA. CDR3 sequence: CASSLGLAGGPGDTQYF. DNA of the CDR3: TGTGCCAGCAGCTTAGGACTAGCGGGAGGGCCCGGAGATACGCAGTATTTT.

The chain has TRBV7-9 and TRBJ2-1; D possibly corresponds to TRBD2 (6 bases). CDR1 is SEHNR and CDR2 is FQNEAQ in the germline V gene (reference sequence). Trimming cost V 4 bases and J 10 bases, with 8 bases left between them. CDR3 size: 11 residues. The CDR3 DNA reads TGTGCCAGCAGCTCACGGGGGGAGCAGTTCTTC. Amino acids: CASSSRGEQFF.

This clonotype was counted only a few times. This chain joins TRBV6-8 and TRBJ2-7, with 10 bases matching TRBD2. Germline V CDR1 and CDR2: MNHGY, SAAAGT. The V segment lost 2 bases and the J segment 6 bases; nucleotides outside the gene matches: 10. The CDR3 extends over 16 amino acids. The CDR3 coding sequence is TGTGCCAGCAGTTACCCTGGAGCTAGCGGGAGTCTCGAGCAGTACTTC. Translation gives CASSYPGASGSLEQYF.

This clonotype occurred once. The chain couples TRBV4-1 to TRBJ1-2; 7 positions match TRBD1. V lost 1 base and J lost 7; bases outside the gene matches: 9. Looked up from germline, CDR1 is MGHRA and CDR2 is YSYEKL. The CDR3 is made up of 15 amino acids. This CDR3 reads CASSQGGQRGSGYTF. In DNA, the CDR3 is TGCGCCAGCAGCCAAGGGGGACAGCGGGGGTCTGGCTACACCTTC.

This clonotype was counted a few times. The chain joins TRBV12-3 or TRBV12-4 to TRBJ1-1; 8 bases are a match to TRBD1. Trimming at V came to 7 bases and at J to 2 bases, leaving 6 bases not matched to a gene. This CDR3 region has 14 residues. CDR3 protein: CASTDDRGNTEAFF. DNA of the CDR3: TGTGCCAGCACCGACGACAGGGGAAACACTGAAGCTTTCTTT.

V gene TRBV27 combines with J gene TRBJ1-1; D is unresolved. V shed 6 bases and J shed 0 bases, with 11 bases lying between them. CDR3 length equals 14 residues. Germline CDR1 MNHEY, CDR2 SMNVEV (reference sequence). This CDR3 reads CASREVSLNTEAFF. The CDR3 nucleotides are TGTGCCAGCAGGGAAGTCAGTCTGAACACTGAAGCTTTCTTT.

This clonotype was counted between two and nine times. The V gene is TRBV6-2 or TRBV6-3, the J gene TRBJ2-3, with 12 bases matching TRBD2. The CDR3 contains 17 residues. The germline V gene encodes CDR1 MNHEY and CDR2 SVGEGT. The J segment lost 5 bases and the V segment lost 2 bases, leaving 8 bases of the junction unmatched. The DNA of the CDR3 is TGTGCCAGCAGTTACCCCACTAGCGGGAGGACGATAGATACGCAGTATTTT. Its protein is CASSYPTSGRTIDTQYF.